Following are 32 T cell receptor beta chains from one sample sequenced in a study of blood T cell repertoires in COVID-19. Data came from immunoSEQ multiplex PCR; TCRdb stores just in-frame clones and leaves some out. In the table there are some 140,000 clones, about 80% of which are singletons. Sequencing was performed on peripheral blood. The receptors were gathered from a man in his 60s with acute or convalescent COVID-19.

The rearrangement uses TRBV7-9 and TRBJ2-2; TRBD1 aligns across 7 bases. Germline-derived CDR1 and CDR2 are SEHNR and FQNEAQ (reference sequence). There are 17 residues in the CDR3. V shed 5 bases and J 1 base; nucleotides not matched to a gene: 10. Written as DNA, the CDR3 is TGTGCCAGCAGCGACAACAGGGGCACGATGAACACCGGGGAGCTGTTTTTT. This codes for CASSDNRGTMNTGELFF.

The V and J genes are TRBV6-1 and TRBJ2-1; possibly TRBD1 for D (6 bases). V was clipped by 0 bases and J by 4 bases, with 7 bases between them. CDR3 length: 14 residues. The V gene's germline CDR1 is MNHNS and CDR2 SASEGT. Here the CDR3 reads CASSEAGQYNEQFF. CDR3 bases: TGTGCCAGCAGTGAAGCCGGACAGTACAATGAGCAGTTCTTC.

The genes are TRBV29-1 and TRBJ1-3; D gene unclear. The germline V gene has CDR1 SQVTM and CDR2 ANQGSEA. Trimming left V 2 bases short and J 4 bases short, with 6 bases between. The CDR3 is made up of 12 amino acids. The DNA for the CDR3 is TGCAGCGTTGAACAGTTCGGAAACACCATATATTTT. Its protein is CSVEQFGNTIYF.

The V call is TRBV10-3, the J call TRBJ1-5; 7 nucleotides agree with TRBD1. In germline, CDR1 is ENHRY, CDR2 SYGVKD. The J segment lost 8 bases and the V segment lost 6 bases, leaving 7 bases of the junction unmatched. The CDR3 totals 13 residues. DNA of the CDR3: TGTGCCATCAGACAGGGGCTGTGGGAGCCCCAGCATTTT. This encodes CAIRQGLWEPQHF.

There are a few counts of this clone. CDR3 DNA: TGTGCCAGCAGCGCGACTAGCTCATGGATGGTTGAGACCCAGTACTTC. Residues: CASSATSSWMVETQYF. The chain employs TRBV27 and TRBJ2-5, with TRBD2 matching 7 bases. With V trimmed by 6 bases and J by 5 bases, 15 bases remained unmatched. CDR1 MNHEY and CDR2 SMNVEV come from the germline V gene (reference sequence). This CDR3 comprises 16 residues.

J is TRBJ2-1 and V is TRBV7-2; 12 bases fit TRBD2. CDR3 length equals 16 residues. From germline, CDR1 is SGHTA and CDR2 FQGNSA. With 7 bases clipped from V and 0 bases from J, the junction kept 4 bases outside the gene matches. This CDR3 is CASTGTSGHSYNEQFF. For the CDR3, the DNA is TGTGCCAGCACCGGGACTAGCGGGCACTCCTACAATGAGCAGTTCTTC.

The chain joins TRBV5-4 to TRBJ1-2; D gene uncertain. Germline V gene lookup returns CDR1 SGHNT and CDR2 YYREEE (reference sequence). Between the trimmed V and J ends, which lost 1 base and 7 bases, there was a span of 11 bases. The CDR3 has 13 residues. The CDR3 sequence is CASSLRSSGGYTF. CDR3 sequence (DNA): TGTGCCAGCAGCTTGAGGTCGAGCGGTGGCTACACCTTC.

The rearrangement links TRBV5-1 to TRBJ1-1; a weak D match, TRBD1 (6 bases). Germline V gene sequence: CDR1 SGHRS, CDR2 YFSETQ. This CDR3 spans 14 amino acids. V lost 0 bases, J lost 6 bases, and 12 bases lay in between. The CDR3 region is CASSLGNRDPEAFF. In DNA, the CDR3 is TGCGCCAGCAGCTTGGGAAACAGGGACCCTGAAGCTTTCTTT.

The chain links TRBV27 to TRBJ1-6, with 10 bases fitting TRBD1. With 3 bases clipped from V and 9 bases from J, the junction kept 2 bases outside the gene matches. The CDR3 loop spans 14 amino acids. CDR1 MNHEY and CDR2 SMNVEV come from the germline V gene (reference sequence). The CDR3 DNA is TGTGCCAGCAGTTTGGGGACAGGGGTTTCACCCCTCCACTTT. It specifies CASSLGTGVSPLHF.

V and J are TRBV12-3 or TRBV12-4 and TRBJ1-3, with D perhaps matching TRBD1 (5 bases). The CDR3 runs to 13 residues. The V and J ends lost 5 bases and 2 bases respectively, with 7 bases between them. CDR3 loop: CASSGQAGNTIYF. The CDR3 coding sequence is TGTGCCAGCAGTGGACAAGCTGGAAACACCATATATTTT.

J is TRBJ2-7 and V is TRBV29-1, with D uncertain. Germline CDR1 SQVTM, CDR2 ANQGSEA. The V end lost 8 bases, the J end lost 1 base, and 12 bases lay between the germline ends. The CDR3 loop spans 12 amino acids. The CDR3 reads CSITLVSYEQYF. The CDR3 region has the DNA TGCAGCATCACTTTGGTTTCCTACGAGCAGTACTTC.

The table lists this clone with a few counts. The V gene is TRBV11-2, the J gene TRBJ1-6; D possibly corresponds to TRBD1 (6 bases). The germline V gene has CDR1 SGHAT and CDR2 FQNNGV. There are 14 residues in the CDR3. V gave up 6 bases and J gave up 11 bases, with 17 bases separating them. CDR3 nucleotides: TGTGCCAGCAGACCCGGGGCAGGGGAGACACCCCTCCACTTT. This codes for CASRPGAGETPLHF.

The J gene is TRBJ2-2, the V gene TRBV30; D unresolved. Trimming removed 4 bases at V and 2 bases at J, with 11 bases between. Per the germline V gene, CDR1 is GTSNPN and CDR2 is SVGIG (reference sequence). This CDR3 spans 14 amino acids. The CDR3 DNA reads TGTGCCTGGATGGAAACAGACAACACCGGGGAGCTGTTTTTT. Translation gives CAWMETDNTGELFF.

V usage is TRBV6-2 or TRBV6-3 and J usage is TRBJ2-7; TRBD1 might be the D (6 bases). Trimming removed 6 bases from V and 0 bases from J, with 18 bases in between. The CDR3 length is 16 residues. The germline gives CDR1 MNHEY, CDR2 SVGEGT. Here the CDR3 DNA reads TGTGCCAGCAGCCTCAACCCGGGACACCTCTCCTACGAGCAGTACTTC. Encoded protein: CASSLNPGHLSYEQYF.

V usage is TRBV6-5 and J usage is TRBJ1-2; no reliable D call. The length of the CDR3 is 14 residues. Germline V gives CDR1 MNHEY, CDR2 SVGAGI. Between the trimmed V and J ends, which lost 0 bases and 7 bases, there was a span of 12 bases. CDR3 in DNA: TGTGCCAGCAGTTACTCCGGAGGGTTGAGTGGCTACACCTTC. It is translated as CASSYSGGLSGYTF.

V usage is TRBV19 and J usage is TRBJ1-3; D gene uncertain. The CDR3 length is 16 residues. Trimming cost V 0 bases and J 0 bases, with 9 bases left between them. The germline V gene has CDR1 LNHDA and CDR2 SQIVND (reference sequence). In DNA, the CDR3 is TGTGCCAGTAGTATAGATCACCGTAGCTCTGGAAACACCATATATTTT. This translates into CASSIDHRSSGNTIYF.

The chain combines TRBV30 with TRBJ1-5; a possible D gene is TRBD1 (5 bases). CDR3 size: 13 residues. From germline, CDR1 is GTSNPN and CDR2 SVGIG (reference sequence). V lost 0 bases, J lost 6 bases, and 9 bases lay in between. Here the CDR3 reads CAWSVGEVQPQHF. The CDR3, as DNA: TGTGCCTGGAGTGTAGGGGAAGTTCAGCCCCAGCATTTT.

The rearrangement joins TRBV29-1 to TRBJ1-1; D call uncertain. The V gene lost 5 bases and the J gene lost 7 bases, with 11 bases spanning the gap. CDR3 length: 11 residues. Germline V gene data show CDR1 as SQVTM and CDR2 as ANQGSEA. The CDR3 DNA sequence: TGCAGCGTTCGAGTGAGAAGTGAAGCTTTCTTT. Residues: CSVRVRSEAFF.

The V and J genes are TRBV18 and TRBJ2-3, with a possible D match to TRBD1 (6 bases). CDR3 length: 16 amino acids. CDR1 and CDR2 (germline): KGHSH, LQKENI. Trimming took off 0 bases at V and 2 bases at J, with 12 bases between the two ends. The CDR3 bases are TGTGCCAGCTCACCACCACCACAGGGCATCACAGATACGCAGTATTTT. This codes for CASSPPPQGITDTQYF.

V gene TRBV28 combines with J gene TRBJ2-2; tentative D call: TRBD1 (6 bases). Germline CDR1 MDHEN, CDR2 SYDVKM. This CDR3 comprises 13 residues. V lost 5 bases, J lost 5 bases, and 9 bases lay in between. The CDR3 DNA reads TGTGCCAGCAGTCAAACAGGGACCGGGGAGCTGTTTTTT. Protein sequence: CASSQTGTGELFF.

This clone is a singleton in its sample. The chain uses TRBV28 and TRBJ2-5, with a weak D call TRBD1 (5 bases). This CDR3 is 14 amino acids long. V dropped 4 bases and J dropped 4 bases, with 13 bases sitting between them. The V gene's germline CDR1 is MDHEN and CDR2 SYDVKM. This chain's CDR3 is CASSWYRSGETQYF. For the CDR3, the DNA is TGTGCCAGCAGTTGGTACAGGAGTGGAGAGACCCAGTACTTC.

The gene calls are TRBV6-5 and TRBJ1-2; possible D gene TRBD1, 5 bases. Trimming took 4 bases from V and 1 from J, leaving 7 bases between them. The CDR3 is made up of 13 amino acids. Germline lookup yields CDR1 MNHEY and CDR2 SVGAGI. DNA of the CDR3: TGTGCCAGCAGTTCCAGGGTTAACTATGGCTACACCTTC. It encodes CASSSRVNYGYTF.

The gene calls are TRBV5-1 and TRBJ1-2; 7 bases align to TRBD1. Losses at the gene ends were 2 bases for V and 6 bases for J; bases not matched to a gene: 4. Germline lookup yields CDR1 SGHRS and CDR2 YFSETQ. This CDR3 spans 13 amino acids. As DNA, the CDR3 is TGCGCCAGCAGCTTTGGTGACAGGGATGGCTACACCTTC. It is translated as CASSFGDRDGYTF.

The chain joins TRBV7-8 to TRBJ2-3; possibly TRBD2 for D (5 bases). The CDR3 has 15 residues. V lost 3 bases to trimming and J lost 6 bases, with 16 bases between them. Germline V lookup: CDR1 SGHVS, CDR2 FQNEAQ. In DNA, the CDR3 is TGTGCCAGCAGCTTGAACCTAGCAGGTGTGGATACGCAGTATTTT. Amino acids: CASSLNLAGVDTQYF.

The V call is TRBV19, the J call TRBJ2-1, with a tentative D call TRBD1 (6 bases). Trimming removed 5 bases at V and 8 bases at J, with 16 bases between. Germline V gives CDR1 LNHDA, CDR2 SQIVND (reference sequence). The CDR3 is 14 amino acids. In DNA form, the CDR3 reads TGTGCCAGTAGTCCTACAGGTGGGGGCGATGAGCAGTTCTTC. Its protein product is CASSPTGGGDEQFF.

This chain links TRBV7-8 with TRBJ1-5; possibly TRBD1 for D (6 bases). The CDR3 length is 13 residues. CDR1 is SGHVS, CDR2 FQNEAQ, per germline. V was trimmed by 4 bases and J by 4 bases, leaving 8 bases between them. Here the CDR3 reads CASSSQGNQPQHF. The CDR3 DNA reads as TGTGCCAGCAGCTCACAGGGAAATCAGCCCCAGCATTTT.

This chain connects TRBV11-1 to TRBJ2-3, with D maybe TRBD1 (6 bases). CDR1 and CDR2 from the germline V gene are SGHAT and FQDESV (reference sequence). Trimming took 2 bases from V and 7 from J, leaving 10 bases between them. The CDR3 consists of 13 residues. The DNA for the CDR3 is TGTGCCAGCAGCTTAATAAGGGGGAATACGCAGTATTTT. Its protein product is CASSLIRGNTQYF.

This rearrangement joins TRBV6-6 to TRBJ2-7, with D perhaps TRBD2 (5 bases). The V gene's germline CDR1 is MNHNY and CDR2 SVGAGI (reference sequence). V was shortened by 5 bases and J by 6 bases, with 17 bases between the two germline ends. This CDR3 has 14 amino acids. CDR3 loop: CASSRTVQLGEQYF. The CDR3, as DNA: TGTGCCAGCAGTCGGACTGTTCAACTTGGCGAGCAGTACTTC.

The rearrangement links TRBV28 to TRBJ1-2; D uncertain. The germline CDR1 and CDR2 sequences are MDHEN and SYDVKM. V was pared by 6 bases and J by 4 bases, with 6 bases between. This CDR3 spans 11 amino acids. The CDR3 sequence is CASSSSYGYTF. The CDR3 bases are TGTGCCAGCAGCTCTTCCTATGGCTACACCTTC.

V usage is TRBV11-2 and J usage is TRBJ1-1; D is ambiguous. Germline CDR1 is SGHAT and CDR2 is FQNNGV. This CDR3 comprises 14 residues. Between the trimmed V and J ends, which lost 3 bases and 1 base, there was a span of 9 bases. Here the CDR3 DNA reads TGTGCCAGCAGCTTGAGTCTCACGAACACTGAAGCTTTCTTT. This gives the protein CASSLSLTNTEAFF.

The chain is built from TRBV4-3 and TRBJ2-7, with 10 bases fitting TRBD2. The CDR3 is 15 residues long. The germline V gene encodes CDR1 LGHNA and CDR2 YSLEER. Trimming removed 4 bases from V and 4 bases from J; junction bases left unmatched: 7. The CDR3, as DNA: TGCGCCAGCAGCCCCAGACTAGCGGGCGCTTACGAGCAGTACTTC. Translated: CASSPRLAGAYEQYF.

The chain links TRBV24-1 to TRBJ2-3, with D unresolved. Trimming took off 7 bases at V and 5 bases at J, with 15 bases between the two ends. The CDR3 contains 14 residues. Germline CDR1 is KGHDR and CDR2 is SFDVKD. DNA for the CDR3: TGTGCCACCAGGCCGGGTTCCGTGGGAGATACGCAGTATTTT. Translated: CATRPGSVGDTQYF.